A single sample is the source of the 5 T cell receptor beta chains below, sequenced in a study of blood T cell repertoires in COVID-19. The assay was immunoSEQ multiplex PCR, and TCRdb's table has in-frame clones only and misses some. The table lists about 120,000 clones, 90% of them singletons. The sample was peripheral blood. The receptors come from a human donor with active COVID-19. The donor label of this sample is uncertain.

The chain recombines TRBV7-2 with TRBJ1-5; a possible D gene is TRBD1 (6 bases). V was cut by 1 base and J by 4 bases, with 11 bases left in between. The CDR3 length is 15 residues. Germline CDR1 SGHTA, CDR2 FQGNSA. The CDR3 spells CASSLVGGANQPQHF. CDR3 nucleotide sequence: TGTGCCAGCAGCTTAGTGGGGGGGGCAAATCAGCCCCAGCATTTT.

The genes are TRBV9 and TRBJ2-2; maybe TRBD1 (5 bases). The germline V gene encodes CDR1 SGDLS and CDR2 YYNGEE. The CDR3 extends over 16 amino acids. V was shortened by 4 bases and J by 3 bases, with 16 bases between the two germline ends. The CDR3 is CASSSPKGVDTGELFF. The CDR3 DNA sequence: TGTGCCAGCAGCTCTCCCAAAGGGGTCGACACCGGGGAGCTGTTTTTT.

The sample holds one count of this clone. This chain links TRBV7-2 with TRBJ1-2; 9 bases align to TRBD1. Unmatched junction bases numbered 10, after V lost 5 bases and J lost 6 bases. This CDR3 spans 15 amino acids. Germline V gene lookup returns CDR1 SGHTA and CDR2 FQGNSA. The CDR3 sequence is CASSPYRTGGNGYTF. CDR3 coding DNA: TGTGCCAGCAGCCCATACAGAACAGGGGGCAATGGCTACACCTTC.

The chain employs TRBV6-2 or TRBV6-3 and TRBJ1-4; D possibly corresponds to TRBD1 (5 bases). CDR1 and CDR2 (germline): MNHEY, SVGEGT. The V end was cut by 2 bases, the J end by 0 bases, with 13 bases between. The CDR3 is made up of 17 amino acids. For the CDR3, the DNA is TGTGCCAGCAGTTACATCTCCCGACAGCCAACTAATGAAAAACTGTTTTTT. This codes for CASSYISRQPTNEKLFF.

This clone was detected only once. The J gene is TRBJ2-1, the V gene TRBV10-3; D is uncertain. V gave up 0 bases and J gave up 7 bases, with 7 bases separating them. This CDR3 contains 13 residues. Germline lookup yields CDR1 ENHRY and CDR2 SYGVKD. In DNA, the CDR3 is TGTGCCATCAGTGAGTCGATCGGGAATGAGCAGTTCTTC. This encodes CAISESIGNEQFF.